Listed here are 15 T cell receptor beta chains from one sample, sequenced in a study of molecular identifiers for immune sequencing clone quantification. A single record per CDR3 protein comes from TCRdb applying MiXCR to the PCR reads. The sample lists approximately 630,000 distinct CDR3 sequences, around 25% occurring once. Sequenced input: naive CD8+ T cells from blood, with Jurkat cell RNA spiked in. Documented subset: FACS-sorted CD8+CD4-CCR7+CD45RA+ naive T cells. Receptors originate from a human donor in good health. Some libraries in this study had Jurkat cell RNA spiked in.

With regard to this clonotype: A read error may account for a junction end that differs from germline. This chain uses TRBV20-1 with TRBJ2-1, with 8 bases identical to TRBD2. The CDR3 totals 15 residues. CDR1 DFQATT and CDR2 SNEGSKA come from the germline V gene (reference sequence). The CDR3, as DNA: TGCAGTGCTAGAGATAGCAGCGGGGGTTACAATGAGCAGCTCTTC. This sequence encodes CSARDSSGGYNEQLF.

This clonotype has ten or more counts. The chain recombines TRBV24-1 with TRBJ2-3; the D gene is possibly TRBD1 (5 bases). V lost 8 bases, J lost 2 bases, and 13 bases lay in between. This CDR3 has 14 amino acids. Germline V gives CDR1 KGHDR, CDR2 SFDVKD. CDR3: CATNSGQDTDTQYF. The CDR3 DNA is TGTGCCACCAATTCTGGACAAGACACAGATACGCAGTATTTT.

This clonotype was detected many times. This chain uses TRBV6-5 with TRBJ1-1; weak D call: TRBD1 (6 bases). The CDR3 is made up of 14 amino acids. Trimming shortened V by 2 bases and J by 0 bases, and 7 bases separated the two germline ends. Germline V gene data show CDR1 as MNHEY and CDR2 as SVGAGI. The CDR3 bases are TGTGCCAGCAGTTACCAGGGGCTGAACACTGAAGCTTTCTTT. Translated: CASSYQGLNTEAFF.

This clonotype was observed at least ten times. This chain connects TRBV12-3 or TRBV12-4 to TRBJ1-1, with D perhaps matching TRBD1 (6 bases). V gave up 7 bases and J gave up 7 bases, with 13 bases separating them. The CDR3 totals 12 residues. DNA of the CDR3: TGTGCCAGCACCTGGGGGCAGAATGAAGCTTTCTTT. It codes for CASTWGQNEAFF.

As regards this clonotype: A much more abundant neighbour one base away suggests this may be a read error. The rearrangement uses TRBV20-1 and TRBJ1-1; D is perhaps TRBD1 (6 bases). The length of the CDR3 is 14 residues. With 5 bases removed from V and 2 bases from J, the gap between germline ends came to 15 bases. CDR1 is DFQATT, CDR2 SNEGSKA, per germline (reference sequence). CDR3: CSAPARGENTEAFF. DNA for the CDR3: TGCAGTGCTCCCGCCAGGGGCGAAAACACTGAAGCTTTCTTT.

In this sample, this clonotype turned up a few times. The CDR3 DNA reads TGCAGTGCTAGCATAAATGAGGTCTCCGAGCAGTACTTC. Translated: CSASINEVSEQYF. The gene calls are TRBV20-1 and TRBJ2-7, with D unclear. This CDR3 spans 13 amino acids. Trimming removed 3 bases from V and 6 bases from J, with 15 bases in between. The germline CDR1 and CDR2 sequences are DFQATT and SNEGSKA (reference sequence).

This clonotype has at least ten counts. The chain recombines TRBV20-1 with TRBJ1-5; possible D gene TRBD1, 5 bases. CDR1 is DFQATT and CDR2 is SNEGSKA in the germline V gene (reference sequence). Trimming removed 1 base from V and 0 bases from J, with 13 bases in between. This CDR3 is 16 amino acids long. CDR3 loop: CSARAGPLYSNQPQHF. For the CDR3, the DNA is TGCAGTGCTAGAGCAGGGCCCCTATATAGCAATCAGCCCCAGCATTTT.

This clonotype came up many times. V and J are TRBV5-5 and TRBJ2-3; no clear D gene. In germline, CDR1 is SGHKS, CDR2 YYEKEE (reference sequence). Trimming removed 4 bases from V and 3 bases from J, with 15 bases in between. This CDR3 is 15 amino acids long. In DNA, the CDR3 is TGTGCCAGCAGCCCCACTGGTCTGGGAACAGATACGCAGTATTTT. Amino acid sequence: CASSPTGLGTDTQYF.

This clonotype was counted many times. V is TRBV7-9 and J is TRBJ2-5; TRBD2 might be the D (6 bases). This CDR3 has 15 amino acids. Germline assignment: CDR1 SEHNR and CDR2 FQNEAQ (reference sequence). Trimming shortened V by 2 bases and J by 5 bases, and 15 bases separated the two germline ends. CDR3 residues: CASSLPRGRLETQYF. CDR3 coding DNA: TGTGCCAGCAGCTTACCGCGGGGCAGATTGGAGACCCAGTACTTC.

This chain joins TRBV6-5 and TRBJ2-1; 8 bases line up with TRBD2. CDR3 length: 15 residues. V shed 2 bases and J 4 bases; nucleotides not matched to a gene: 4. Germline V lookup: CDR1 MNHEY, CDR2 SVGAGI. CDR3 sequence (DNA): TGTGCCAGCAGTTACGGAGCGGGGGAGTACAATGAGCAGTTCTTC. This gives the protein CASSYGAGEYNEQFF.

The chain employs TRBV9 and TRBJ2-7, with TRBD1 identical over 9 bases. This CDR3 contains 15 residues. Unmatched junction bases numbered 4, after V lost 2 bases and J lost 1 base. CDR1 and CDR2 (germline): SGDLS, YYNGEE. CDR3 nucleotides: TGTGCCAGCAGCGTGGACAGGGGTACGTCCTACGAGCAGTACTTC. Translating gives CASSVDRGTSYEQYF.

As for this clonotype: A much larger clone differs by one base, so this may be a read error. It is unclear where the CDR3 begins or ends on the DNA, so no DNA is shown, and the CDR3 is as TCRdb lists it. The chain recombines TRBV29-1 with TRBJ2-7; whether TRBD1, the table's D call, matches the DNA was not checked. The CDR3 has 15 amino acids, counting both end residues. Germline V CDR1 and CDR2: SQVTM, ANQGSEA. Here the CDR3 reads CSVDWGTGALREQHF.

At least ten counts were recorded for this clonotype. The chain combines TRBV29-1 with TRBJ2-5; 10 bases match TRBD2. Germline assignment: CDR1 SQVTM and CDR2 ANQGSEA. The CDR3 loop spans 12 amino acids. V was clipped by 4 bases and J by 5 bases; unmatched bases: 1. CDR3 protein: CSVVSGGETQYF. In nucleotides, the CDR3 is TGCAGCGTTGTTAGCGGGGGGGAGACCCAGTACTTC. The whole variable domain, remainder taken from reference TRBV29-1 and TRBJ2-5, is SAVISQKPSRDICQRGTSLTIQCQVDSQVTMMFWYRQQPGQSLTLIATANQGSEATYESGFVIDKFPISRPNLTFSTLTVSNMSPEDSSIYLCSVVSGGETQYFGPGTRLLVL.

This clonotype was seen a few times. V usage is TRBV30 and J usage is TRBJ1-3, with TRBD1 matching 7 bases. The CDR3 sequence is 15 residues long. V trimming: 5 bases; J trimming: 1 base; junction bases outside the gene matches: 8. Germline CDR1 reads GTSNPN; CDR2 reads SVGIG (reference sequence). CDR3 bases: TGTGCCTGGGGACAGGAGGGGAGTTCTGGAAACACCATATATTTT. Protein sequence: CAWGQEGSSGNTIYF.

The table lists this clonotype with a few counts. V gene TRBV12-3 or TRBV12-4 combines with J gene TRBJ2-1; 10 nucleotides line up with TRBD1. The V gene end was trimmed by 6 bases and the J gene end by 8 bases; junction bases not matched to a gene: 16. This CDR3 contains 17 residues. The CDR3 is CASSDTFTGTGAYEQFF. The CDR3 DNA reads TGTGCCAGCAGCGACACGTTTACCGGGACAGGGGCTTATGAGCAGTTCTTC.